What follows is one T cell receptor (beta chain) and its context. No cognate antigen has been identified for it. Base-call qualities are not available, and no considerably larger clone is one nucleotide away. Between the V and J ends, shortened by 1 base and 4 bases respectively, the junction contains 13 bases. Including cysteine and phenylalanine, the CDR3 has 16 amino acids. Only the CDR3 DNA is retained, 48 bases long and in frame from the first base. Reading the germline V gene gives CDR1 SGHDN and CDR2 FVKESK. The method behind the library was the immunoSEQ multiplex PCR assay. For the multiplex PCR, a mixture combining 60 forward primers for TCR Vbeta segments and 13 reverse primers for TCR Jbeta segments was used. The CDR3 region of rearranged TCR beta genes was amplified from genomic DNA by a multiplex PCR assay. The amplified TCR beta libraries were sequenced on the Illumina HiSeq System as 87-base-pair reads. As for the original processing: In a later analysis, around 80 million unique TCR beta chains were counted across the 500 to 700 repertoires, and roughly 11 million of these chains were shared by at least two donors. To remove PCR and sequencing errors, raw reads were error-corrected and collapsed into unique sequences using a nearest-neighbor algorithm that merged closely related sequences. Alignment of CDR3 sequences to IMGT reference sequences was used to assign V, D and J gene segments. For a sequence to be retained, at least a six-nucleotide match to both a V gene segment and a J gene segment was required. Rearrangements were called productive when the CDR3 lacked stop codons and stayed in frame with V and J; all others were non-productive. CDR3 was defined according to IMGT convention as the region running from the second conserved V-encoded cysteine to the conserved J-encoded phenylalanine. The earlier analysis of 587 of the donors excluded any sequence lacking an unambiguous match to a single V gene segment. In an earlier analysis of 500 to 750 of the donors, V segments were called functional above 56.7% productive rearrangements and were called segregating when the between-donor standard deviation exceeded 5%. A statistical classification framework was developed to diagnose cytomegalovirus status using the catalog of TCR beta chain sequences. V and J gene assignment, in a later analysis, came from comparing TCR nucleotide sequences with IMGT/GENE-DB human TR gene sequences. The TCRdist pipeline was used in a later analysis to assign CDR3 sequences and most-parsimonious VDJ recombination scenarios. In a later analysis, each TCR beta chain was defined by its CDR3 amino acid sequence together with its V-gene family, and reads lacking a unique V-gene family were excluded. As a way to deal with suspected cross-contamination and a sequencing artifact, a later analysis dropped under 600 nucleotide sequences that were highly shared and had low generation probability. In a later analysis, a clonal expansion index for each public chain was calculated from normalized within-repertoire ranks of inferred template counts. In a later analysis, generation probabilities were computed using a VDJ recombination model fitted to out-of-frame rearrangements, and the results were checked against IGoR. Hypergeometric tests were used in a later analysis to score TCR-TCR, TCR-HLA and TCR-CMV co-occurrence, with a repertoire-size bias correction applied to the TCR pairs. A later analysis estimated false discovery rates by permuting HLA or CMV assignments 20 times. In a later analysis, co-occurring TCRs were grouped with DBSCAN, and TCRdist sequence similarity was added when clustering was performed within HLA-allele-positive subsets. Repertoires with fewer than 30,000 or more than 120,000 public chains, plus five repertoires with anomalous nucleotide sharing, were excluded from co-occurrence clustering. Held by TCRdb, this immuneACCESS table contains in-frame sequences only and omits some clones. Under half of the omission traces to an unresolved V gene where checked; the cause of the rest is unknown. That table gives V, J and clone size, and the DNA gave D and trimming. This sample is represented by a few hundred thousand clones; roughly four fifths of them were singletons. Together, the top ten hold 2% of the sample.

The cohort was made up of under 800 healthy bone marrow donors. Cohort members were all nominally healthy when sampled, although unrecorded immune exposures were likely present. The donor tested CMV seropositive and was one of the 289 seropositive cohort members. A peripheral blood sample was provided by each donor, and peripheral blood mononuclear cells were used for TCR beta sequencing. Genomic DNA was extracted from the blood cell samples with the Qiagen DNeasy Blood Extraction Kit. The data were obtained in a study of cytomegalovirus exposure and HLA in healthy donors (dated by TCRdb to 2015 to 2018). About the study as a whole: In an earlier analysis of roughly 590 of the donors, around 300 Gb of sequence data and 120 million or so unique TCR beta sequences from about 180 million T cells were reported. On average, 235,054 unique TCR beta nucleotide sequences were sequenced per donor among 300 to 500 genotyped donors of the cohort, with roughly a sixth of those sequences being non-productive. In a later genetic analysis, genome-wide SNP genotypes for about 55% of the 666 donors were used, and that subset was treated as a discovery cohort. Donor age, sex, ethnicity and CMV serostatus were collected together with the repertoire data. A separate validation cohort of about 110 different subjects was used in addition to the roughly 640-subject first cohort. An earlier analysis of 500 to 650 of the donors applied high-throughput TCR beta sequencing to assess whether each TCR beta V gene segment acted as functional or pseudogenic. Several DR-DQ haplotypes were treated as single units for association and clustering because of strong linkage in the cohort. The study combined high-throughput TCR immunosequencing, statistical association of individual TCRs with disease status, and machine learning to predict cytomegalovirus infection status. The study was designed to test whether signatures of past pathogen exposure could be identified by cataloging public T cell receptors. Around 300 gigabases of sequencing data and approximately 80 million unique TCR sequences were included in an early release covering roughly 600 HLA-typed donors. Of the 300 to 500 genotyped donors, 81% were placed in the genetic ancestry cluster associated with self-reported Caucasian donors. To study patterns of TCR occurrence, a later analysis re-analyzed previously published TCR beta repertoires from 700 or so donors and added high-resolution HLA genotyping. Every discovery cohort repertoire had been produced on one sequencing platform. The T cell repertoires of under 700 subjects were profiled by immunosequencing and related to cytomegalovirus serostatus. In the later analysis, no new phenotypic data were used to find candidate immune exposures; instead, reliance was placed on TCR beta sequences and their occurrence across donors. The number of typed donors differed by locus: 629-630 for A, B, C, DRB1 and DQB1; about 520 for DQA1; around 580 for DPA1; and some 430 for DPB1. HLA typing covered class I and class II loci at four-digit resolution. General findings and caveats noted by the study authors: In vitro tests confirmed that a few of the cytomegalovirus-associated TCR beta chains recognize cytomegalovirus antigens. Because the 87-base-pair reads could not distinguish some IMGT-functional V segments, including TRBV6-2 and TRBV6-3, those segments were excluded. In an earlier analysis of approximately 590 of the donors, most TCR beta V segments were observed in productive rearrangements about 87% or about 30% of the time, broadly matching IMGT annotations. Most TCR sequences were observed very rarely across donors, whereas some public TCRs were present in many individuals. According to a later analysis, TCR association rates differed among HLA loci, with DRB1 alleles showing the most associated TCRs and HLA-C alleles showing the fewest. According to the authors, the approach could potentially be generalized to other disease states and immunological phenotypes. A later analysis found that most CMV-associated TCR beta chains appeared HLA-restricted, with HLA associations seemingly driven largely by CMV exposure. Correlated functional status among segregating V segments might be attributable to linkage disequilibrium, but an unknown experimental factor could not be ruled out. Strong co-occurrence of HLA alleles, especially DR and DQ, made assigning TCR associations to individual alleles difficult. CMV serostatus was the only immune exposure information available for the cohort. Roughly uniform sequencing depth across donors was assumed in presence/absence analyses, although this assumption may not hold. The study gave a list of around 170 TCR beta chains associated with cytomegalovirus. A cluster of highly shared sequence variants was judged likely to represent a technical artifact of the sequencing pipeline. According to a later analysis, parvovirus B19, influenza, CMV and Epstein-Barr virus appeared linked to several top co-occurrence clusters. An association between a missense DCLRE1C variant and V-gene and J-gene trimming of TCR beta chains was found in a later genetic analysis and replicated in an independent cohort. In a later analysis, HLA-associated TCR beta chains showed more clonal expansion and lower generation probabilities than non-associated chains that were equally common. According to a later genetic analysis, donors in an Asian-associated ancestry cluster had fewer N-insertions in productive TCRs than the approximately 650-donor mean. Because counts were too low, seventeen rarely observed V segments, including chromosome 9 orphons, were excluded from the earlier analysis of several hundred of the donors. A further reported finding was that TCR beta sequences accurately predicted the HLA-A and HLA-B alleles for most subjects in the first cohort. In a later analysis, some 18,000 TCR beta sequences were associated with specific HLA alleles at a false discovery rate of 0.05. Because HLA typing was unavailable for some donors at each locus, only the typed subset was used in association tests. The classifier was reported to diagnose cytomegalovirus status with high specificity and sensitivity in both the original and validation cohorts. The cohort was sequenced for TCR beta chains only, and without alpha or paired-chain data the features that could be detected were limited.

The chain couples TRBV14 to TRBJ2-2; TRBD2 is possibly the D segment (5 matching bases). The material sequenced was PBMCs. This TCR came from a woman aged 40-49 years in good health and CMV-seropositive. The nucleotide sequence is TGTGCCAGCAGCCAAGTCTTACCGGGGAGCACCGGGGAGCTGTTTTTT. Its product reads: CASSQVLPGSTGELFF.